The 27 T cell receptor beta chains below come from one sample, sequenced in a study of T cell responses to AZD1222 COVID-19 vaccine. Sequencing used immunoSEQ multiplex PCR; TCRdb keeps in-frame clones, though not all of them. The table includes 77,000 or so clones, more than 80% detected once. Here the sequenced sample was peripheral blood, taken on day 0 of AZD1222 vaccination. These receptor sequences come from an adult in good health.

The chain links TRBV7-9 to TRBJ2-7; unclear D gene. Germline values: CDR1 SEHNR, CDR2 FQNEAQ (reference sequence). V lost 6 bases and J 3 bases, leaving 12 bases between the germline ends. The CDR3 covers 13 residues. The CDR3: CASSLDVSYEQYF. The CDR3 DNA reads TGTGCCAGCAGTCTCGACGTCAGCTACGAGCAGTACTTC.

The V call is TRBV10-3, the J call TRBJ1-1; D is uncertain. Trimming cost V 3 bases and J 1 base, with 12 bases left between them. The CDR3 has 15 residues. CDR1 is ENHRY, CDR2 SYGVKD, per germline. As DNA, the CDR3 is TGTGCCATCAGTGATCCTCGGAGAGCGAACACTGAAGCTTTCTTT. Protein sequence: CAISDPRRANTEAFF.

Only a few counts were recorded for this clone. The V call is TRBV2, the J call TRBJ2-2, with unresolved D. The germline V gene has CDR1 SNHLY and CDR2 FYNNEI. V was clipped by 6 bases and J by 4 bases, with 15 bases between them. The CDR3 length is 15 residues. The CDR3 reads CASRGRLGPTGELFF. The CDR3 DNA reads as TGTGCCAGCAGAGGCCGACTGGGCCCCACCGGGGAGCTGTTTTTT.

The chain joins TRBV24-1 to TRBJ2-5; D uncertain. CDR1 and CDR2 from the germline V gene are KGHDR and SFDVKD. This CDR3 has 15 residues. The V end lost 6 bases, the J end lost 0 bases, and 13 bases lay between the germline ends. This CDR3 is CATSHGTPNQETQYF. CDR3 sequence (DNA): TGTGCCACCAGTCACGGAACACCCAACCAAGAGACCCAGTACTTC.

This clone was picked up a small number of times. V is TRBV5-5 and J is TRBJ2-7; 8 positions match TRBD2. V lost 0 bases, J lost 5 bases, and 4 bases stayed unmatched. The CDR3 has 14 residues. Per the germline V gene, CDR1 is SGHKS and CDR2 is YYEKEE (reference sequence). CDR3 DNA: TGTGCCAGCAGCTTGGCGGGAGGGCCCCACGAGCAGTACTTC. It yields the protein CASSLAGGPHEQYF.

The rearrangement links TRBV9 to TRBJ2-5; TRBD2 matches at 8 bases. This CDR3 spans 15 amino acids. The germline gives CDR1 SGDLS, CDR2 YYNGEE. J lost 0 bases, V lost 3 bases, and 4 bases had no gene match. CDR3 protein: CASSAGRGYQETQYF. CDR3 nucleotides: TGTGCCAGCAGCGCCGGGAGGGGGTACCAAGAGACCCAGTACTTC.

This clone has just one count. This chain joins TRBV18 and TRBJ1-2; D is possibly TRBD1 (6 bases). V lost 6 bases and J lost 4, with 18 bases in between. Germline values: CDR1 KGHSH, CDR2 LQKENI. The CDR3 is 15 amino acids. The CDR3 DNA reads TGTGCCAGCTCCGGGGGTCAGGGGCGCGTCTATGGCTACACCTTC. This gives the protein CASSGGQGRVYGYTF.

The V gene is TRBV6-5, the J gene TRBJ1-2; D perhaps matches TRBD1 (5 bases). Deletions cut 2 bases from V and 5 bases from J, with 15 bases between. The CDR3 totals 15 residues. Germline loops: CDR1 MNHEY, CDR2 SVGAGI. The CDR3: CASSYLAGIEYGYTF. In nucleotides, the CDR3 is TGTGCCAGCAGTTACCTGGCAGGGATAGAGTATGGCTACACCTTC.

The rearrangement uses TRBV3-1 (or the pseudogene TRBV3-2) and TRBJ1-1, with D perhaps matching TRBD1 (6 bases). Trimming left V 1 base short and J 7 bases short, with 10 bases between. Germline CDR1 is LGHDT and CDR2 is YNNKEL (reference sequence). The CDR3 length is 13 residues. This CDR3 reads CASSQVGQSEAFF. In DNA, the CDR3 is TGTGCCAGCAGCCAAGTCGGACAGAGTGAAGCTTTCTTT.

The chain combines TRBV14 with TRBJ2-7; no reliable D call. The CDR3 spans 13 residues. Trimming shortened V by 3 bases and J by 2 bases, and 8 bases separated the two germline ends. The germline V gene encodes CDR1 SGHDN and CDR2 FVKESK. CDR3 nucleotide sequence: TGTGCCAGCAGCCATGGCACCCCCTACGAGCAGTACTTC. Amino acids: CASSHGTPYEQYF.

This chain uses TRBV6-5 with TRBJ2-5; D may be TRBD2 (6 bases). Germline CDR1 is MNHEY and CDR2 is SVGAGI. This CDR3 comprises 14 residues. Trimming took 7 bases from V and 5 from J, leaving 17 bases between them. In DNA form, the CDR3 reads TGTGCCAGCAAGGCGGGGAGGAGGGTGGAGACCCAGTACTTC. It specifies CASKAGRRVETQYF.

CDR3 DNA: TGCGCCAGCAGCCAAGCCCGTAGCCACTCCTACAATGAGCAGTTCTTC. It is translated as CASSQARSHSYNEQFF. The chain combines TRBV4-1 with TRBJ2-1; D not certain. Deletions cut 1 base from V and 0 bases from J, with 10 bases between. CDR1 and CDR2 from the germline V gene are MGHRA and YSYEKL. This CDR3 spans 16 amino acids.

Concerning this clone: A junction end diverges from the germline sequence, so it may reflect a read error. J is TRBJ2-2 and V is TRBV6-2 or TRBV6-3; 7 bases map to TRBD1. Germline CDR1 and CDR2: MNHEY and SVGEGT. The CDR3 extends over 15 amino acids. This chain's CDR3 is CACSSGQRYTGELFF. The DNA for the CDR3 is TGTGCCTGCAGTTCGGGACAGCGTTACACCGGGGAGCTGTTTTTT.

The chain links TRBV5-5 to TRBJ2-7, with D possibly TRBD1 on 6 matching bases. Trimming took off 4 bases at V and 9 bases at J, with 20 bases between the two ends. The V gene's germline CDR1 is SGHKS and CDR2 YYEKEE (reference sequence). This CDR3 is 14 amino acids long. DNA for the CDR3: TGTGCCAGCAGCCTAGGGCAGGGGAAAGTAGGGCAGTACTTC. It translates to CASSLGQGKVGQYF.

This rearrangement joins TRBV2 to TRBJ1-3; no firm D call. The CDR3 runs 16 residues. The germline V gene encodes CDR1 SNHLY and CDR2 FYNNEI. V was pared by 5 bases and J by 3 bases, with 17 bases between. The chain's CDR3 is CASSQLRVTVGNTIYF. The CDR3 DNA sequence: TGTGCCAGCAGTCAACTAAGGGTTACAGTTGGAAACACCATATATTTT.

Only one count was recorded for this clone. The chain combines TRBV15 with TRBJ2-1; TRBD2 agrees at 11 bases. V dropped 0 bases and J dropped 15; count of bases not matched to a gene: 7. The V gene's germline CDR1 is LNHNV and CDR2 YYDKDF (reference sequence). CDR3 size: 14 residues. CDR3 amino acids: CATSRDSLAGGLFF. CDR3 in DNA: TGTGCCACCAGCAGAGACTCTCTAGCGGGAGGTCTGTTCTTC. The whole variable domain, filled in from reference TRBV15 and TRBJ2-1, reads DAMVIQNPRYQVTQFGKPVTLSCSQTLNHNVMYWYQQKSSQAPKLLFHYYDKDFNNEADTPDNFQSRRPNTSFCFLDIRSPGLGDTAMYLCATSRDSLAGGLFFGPGTRLTVL.

This clone turned up a few times. The V call is TRBV7-9, the J call TRBJ1-6; 7 bases agree with TRBD1. The V and J ends lost 7 bases and 0 bases, in that order; junction bases with no gene match: 9. This CDR3 spans 17 amino acids. CDR1 SEHNR and CDR2 FQNEAQ come from the germline V gene (reference sequence). CDR3 amino acids: CASMTWTGSSYNSPLHF. The DNA of the CDR3 is TGTGCCAGCATGACTTGGACAGGAAGCTCCTATAATTCACCCCTCCACTTT.

The chain carries TRBV12-3 or TRBV12-4 and TRBJ1-1; no firm D call. V was clipped by 5 bases and J by 6 bases, with 10 bases between them. The CDR3 totals 12 residues. CDR3 DNA: TGTGCCAGCAGTCCGCTAATCCCTGAAGCTTTCTTT. This gives the protein CASSPLIPEAFF.

The genes are TRBV7-2 and TRBJ2-3, with D hard to call. V lost 2 bases, J lost 6 bases, and 9 bases lay in between. This CDR3 contains 13 residues. Germline values: CDR1 SGHTA, CDR2 FQGNSA. Here the CDR3 reads CASSLHKADTQYF. The CDR3 DNA sequence: TGTGCCAGCAGCTTACACAAGGCGGATACGCAGTATTTT.

A few counts support this clone. The V call is TRBV7-9, the J call TRBJ2-2; either TRBD1 or TRBD2 may fit D (5 bases each). This CDR3 spans 15 amino acids. CDR1 is SEHNR and CDR2 is FQNEAQ in the germline V gene (reference sequence). V dropped 3 bases and J dropped 6 bases, with 14 bases sitting between them. CDR3 sequence: CASSFLRGRPGELFF. The CDR3 nucleotides read TGTGCCAGCAGCTTCCTACGGGGCCGCCCCGGGGAGCTGTTTTTT.

The chain is built from TRBV3-1 (or the pseudogene TRBV3-2) and TRBJ1-6; D is unclear. The CDR3 extends over 12 amino acids. V dropped 1 base and J dropped 10 bases, with 5 bases sitting between them. Looked up from germline, CDR1 is LGHDT and CDR2 is YNNKEL (reference sequence). The CDR3 here is CASSQADSPLHF. DNA of the CDR3: TGTGCCAGCAGCCAAGCCGACTCACCCCTCCACTTT.

The chain has TRBV12-5 and TRBJ2-1; 8 nucleotides align to TRBD1. CDR3 length: 14 residues. V shed 4 bases, J shed 9 bases, and the junction held 8 bases outside the gene matches. The germline V gene has CDR1 LGHNT and CDR2 FRNRAP. CDR3 in amino acids: CASGSGQEEGEQFF. The CDR3 coding sequence is TGTGCTAGTGGTTCGGGACAGGAAGAGGGTGAGCAGTTCTTC.

CDR3 in DNA: TGTGCCTGGAGTGGCGGACAGGGAGTATATGGCTACACCTTC. Translating gives CAWSGGQGVYGYTF. V is TRBV30 and J is TRBJ1-2; 8 bases agree with TRBD1. The CDR3 consists of 14 residues. From germline, CDR1 is GTSNPN and CDR2 SVGIG (reference sequence). V lost 1 base, J lost 5 bases, and 6 bases stayed unmatched.

CDR3 region: CAWIAAARQISYNEQFF. As DNA, the CDR3 is TGTGCCTGGATAGCGGCGGCTCGCCAGATCTCCTACAATGAGCAGTTCTTC. This chain connects TRBV30 to TRBJ2-1, with a possible D match to TRBD2 (6 bases). Germline CDR1 GTSNPN, CDR2 SVGIG (reference sequence). This CDR3 is 17 amino acids long. Deletions cut 4 bases from V and 0 bases from J, with 19 bases between.

The rearrangement links TRBV5-4 to TRBJ1-2; 9 bases align to TRBD1. Germline V CDR1 and CDR2: SGHNT, YYREEE (reference sequence). CDR3 size: 15 residues. V lost 4 bases to trimming and J lost 3 bases; unmatched junction nucleotides: 7. The CDR3 DNA reads TGTGCCAGCAGCCGGACAGGGGCGGAGGACTATGGCTACACCTTC. Protein sequence: CASSRTGAEDYGYTF.

The chain recombines TRBV7-8 with TRBJ2-7; D call uncertain. Trimming cost V 1 base and J 6 bases, with 10 bases left between them. This CDR3 has 13 amino acids. Germline V CDR1 and CDR2: SGHVS, FQNEAQ. CDR3 in amino acids: CASSLELVGEQYF. Written as DNA, the CDR3 is TGTGCCAGCAGCTTAGAATTGGTGGGCGAGCAGTACTTC.

This chain joins TRBV2 and TRBJ1-3; 10 positions agree with TRBD1. The V segment lost 6 bases and the J segment 3 bases; nucleotides outside the gene matches: 2. Germline V gene lookup returns CDR1 SNHLY and CDR2 FYNNEI. The CDR3 runs to 14 residues. DNA for the CDR3: TGTGCCAGCAGAGGGACAGGGGATGGAAACACCATATATTTT. Translating it yields CASRGTGDGNTIYF.